Below, 22 T cell receptor beta chains from the same sample are listed, as sequenced in a study of OX40 agonist ivuxolimab in advanced cancers. The library was produced with the immunoSEQ multiplex PCR assay. The table was pulled from immuneACCESS by TCRdb, which kept in-frame rearrangements only. Such tables lose some clones; where checked, under half of the loss comes from unresolved V genes, and the rest has no known cause. The sample includes about 6,500 clones, with more than 75% observed a single time. The ten top clones hold about 28% of the sample. This sample comprised CD4+ or CD8+ T cells sorted from blood, obtained in a trial of the OX40 agonist ivuxolimab. The receptors shown here come from an adult with an advanced solid tumor such as melanoma, head and neck, liver or kidney cancer.

The chain employs TRBV6-4 and TRBJ1-1; the D gene is possibly TRBD1 (5 bases). Trimming left V 6 bases short and J 8 bases short, with 19 bases between. The V gene's germline CDR1 is MRHNA and CDR2 SNTAGT. The CDR3 spans 14 residues. The CDR3 sequence: CASSPMTASPEAFF. The CDR3 DNA sequence: TGTGCCAGCAGCCCCATGACAGCCTCCCCCGAAGCTTTCTTT.

J is TRBJ2-1 and V is TRBV27, with 12 nucleotides matching TRBD2. Trimming cost V 4 bases and J 7 bases; bases outside gene matches: 5. Germline assignment: CDR1 MNHEY and CDR2 SMNVEV (reference sequence). This CDR3 spans 15 amino acids. The CDR3 region is CASSSGTSGSNEQFF. As DNA, the CDR3 is TGTGCCAGCAGTTCCGGGACTAGCGGGTCAAATGAGCAGTTCTTC.

The CDR3 loop is CASSFSGTHYEQYF. Here the CDR3 DNA reads TGTGCCAGCAGTTTCAGCGGGACCCACTACGAGCAGTACTTC. This chain joins TRBV27 and TRBJ2-7; TRBD2 matches 7 bases. V was pared by 3 bases and J by 3 bases, with 5 bases of the junction left unmatched. From germline, CDR1 is MNHEY and CDR2 SMNVEV (reference sequence). This CDR3 is 14 amino acids long.

This clone was recorded once. The chain employs TRBV27 and TRBJ1-5; D unclear. The CDR3 spans 11 residues. The germline V and J ends were trimmed by 8 bases and 3 bases, with 5 bases remaining between them. Germline V gene data show CDR1 as MNHEY and CDR2 as SMNVEV (reference sequence). CDR3 region: CASGDNQPQHF. DNA for the CDR3: TGTGCCAGCGGGGACAATCAGCCCCAGCATTTT.

The rearrangement links TRBV6-5 to TRBJ1-4, with D perhaps TRBD1 (5 bases). Germline CDR1 reads MNHEY; CDR2 reads SVGAGI. There are 13 residues in the CDR3. Trimming left V 10 bases short and J 4 bases short, with 13 bases between. CDR3 coding DNA: TGTGCCACCTCAGGGATTATTAATGAAAAACTGTTTTTT. Its translation is CATSGIINEKLFF.

This clone is deemed medium-sized. The CDR3 DNA sequence: TGTGCCAGCAGCGTAGGGGGTCAGGGTAGCTCACCCCTCCACTTT. Protein product: CASSVGGQGSSPLHF. The chain uses TRBV9 and TRBJ1-6; a possible D gene is TRBD1 (5 bases). The V end lost 0 bases, the J end lost 10 bases, and 14 bases lay between the germline ends. Germline CDR1 is SGDLS and CDR2 is YYNGEE. CDR3 size: 15 residues.

This sequence joins TRBV2 and TRBJ2-1, with D tentatively TRBD1 (5 bases). Germline-derived CDR1 and CDR2 are SNHLY and FYNNEI. Trimming took off 6 bases at V and 8 bases at J, with 26 bases between the two ends. There are 17 residues in the CDR3. DNA of the CDR3: TGTGCCAGCAGACCCCTGGTTTCCCCCAGGGTTAGTTATGAGCAGTTCTTC. This sequence encodes CASRPLVSPRVSYEQFF.

The chain joins TRBV9 to TRBJ2-2; 8 bases agree with TRBD2. The length of the CDR3 is 17 residues. Germline CDR1 reads SGDLS; CDR2 reads YYNGEE. Trimming at V came to 4 bases and at J to 0 bases, leaving 8 bases not matched to a gene. The chain's CDR3 is CASSLRPLAANTGELFF. The CDR3 nucleotides are TGTGCCAGCAGCCTCCGCCCACTAGCGGCGAACACCGGGGAGCTGTTTTTT.

The rearrangement links TRBV4-1 to TRBJ2-7, with 7 bases lining up with TRBD2. Germline V gene data show CDR1 as MGHRA and CDR2 as YSYEKL. The CDR3 runs 16 residues. J was trimmed by 3 bases and V by 0 bases; bases with no gene match: 8. CDR3 sequence: CASSQDIGSGYYEQYF. The CDR3 coding sequence is TGCGCCAGCAGCCAAGATATTGGTAGCGGGTACTACGAGCAGTACTTC.

This clone was seen only a few times. J is TRBJ2-7 and V is TRBV5-6, with D hard to call. Trimming stripped 1 base from V and 5 bases from J, with 16 bases between. Germline assignment: CDR1 SGHDT and CDR2 YYEEEE. This CDR3 has 15 amino acids. The CDR3 region has the DNA TGTGCCAGCAGCTTGAAGACGGACCCCCGCGACGAGCAGTACTTC. Its protein product is CASSLKTDPRDEQYF. Looking up the rest from reference TRBV5-6 and TRBJ2-7 gives the full variable domain: DAGVTQSPTHLIKTRGQQVTLRCSPKSGHDTVSWYQQALGQGPQFIFQYYEEEERQRGNFPDRFSGHQFPNYSSELNVNALLLGDSALYLCASSLKTDPRDEQYFGPGTRLTVT.

The chain employs TRBV7-6 and TRBJ2-7, with 9 bases aligning to TRBD1. V gave up 5 bases and J gave up 6 bases; unmatched junction bases: 8. Germline V lookup: CDR1 SGHVS, CDR2 FNYEAQ. CDR3 length equals 14 residues. CDR3 in DNA: TGTGCCAGCAGCGCGGGGACAGGGCCCTTCGAGCAGTACTTC. Amino acid sequence: CASSAGTGPFEQYF.

This clone was picked up a small number of times. J is TRBJ2-2 and V is TRBV6-5; 9 nucleotides match TRBD2. In germline, CDR1 is MNHEY, CDR2 SVGAGI. The CDR3 is made up of 16 amino acids. Losses at the gene ends were 3 bases for V and 5 bases for J; bases not matched to a gene: 7. CDR3 DNA: TGTGCCAGCAGTTATGATAGCGGGAGCAATACCGGGGAGCTGTTTTTT. It yields the protein CASSYDSGSNTGELFF.

This chain uses TRBV11-1 with TRBJ2-5; 8 bases are shared with TRBD1. The J segment lost 4 bases and the V segment lost 5 bases, leaving 9 bases of the junction unmatched. From germline, CDR1 is SGHAT and CDR2 FQDESV (reference sequence). The CDR3 has 15 residues. In DNA, the CDR3 is TGTGCCAGCAGCACATCGCTCGGACAGGGAGAGACCCAGTACTTC. Its translation is CASSTSLGQGETQYF.

The V call is TRBV29-1, the J call TRBJ2-7; 8 nucleotides match TRBD1. Germline values: CDR1 SQVTM, CDR2 ANQGSEA. The CDR3 is 12 residues long. V shed 4 bases, J shed 4 bases, and the junction held 3 bases outside the gene matches. CDR3 region: CSVVTGVYEQYF. The CDR3 coding sequence is TGCAGCGTTGTGACAGGGGTGTACGAGCAGTACTTC.

By proportion, this clone is medium-sized. This sequence joins TRBV28 and TRBJ1-4; D not certain. The germline CDR1 and CDR2 sequences are MDHEN and SYDVKM. Trimming pared 8 bases from V and 5 bases from J, leaving 12 bases between. CDR3 size: 13 residues. Written as DNA, the CDR3 is TGTGCCAGCCTGGATGAGCTGAATGAAAAACTGTTTTTT. This codes for CASLDELNEKLFF.

The rearrangement uses TRBV4-1 and TRBJ2-1; 13 bases map to TRBD2. V was clipped by 5 bases and J by 0 bases; unmatched bases: 10. CDR1 is MGHRA, CDR2 YSYEKL, per germline. The CDR3 length is 19 residues. The CDR3 DNA is TGCGCCAGCAGCATCCAGGGACTAGCGGGAACCAACTCCTACAATGAGCAGTTCTTC. Protein sequence: CASSIQGLAGTNSYNEQFF.

This clone was seen only a few times. The gene calls are TRBV19 and TRBJ2-2; D may be TRBD1 or TRBD2 (5 bases each). V lost 3 bases and J lost 6, with 11 bases in between. Germline lookup yields CDR1 LNHDA and CDR2 SQIVND (reference sequence). The CDR3 spans 14 residues. CDR3 in amino acids: CASSIYGASGELFF. The CDR3 bases are TGTGCCAGTAGTATCTACGGGGCATCCGGGGAGCTGTTTTTT.

This clone has more than one count but fewer than ten. The chain combines TRBV28 with TRBJ1-1; D is ambiguous. This CDR3 region has 14 residues. Trimming removed 3 bases at V and 4 bases at J, with 12 bases between. Looked up from germline, CDR1 is MDHEN and CDR2 is SYDVKM. CDR3 loop: CASSFLKGFTEAFF. Here the CDR3 DNA reads TGTGCCAGCAGTTTTCTTAAGGGCTTCACTGAAGCTTTCTTT.

The CDR3: CASSSPAGGRTHEQFF. In DNA, the CDR3 is TGTGCCAGCAGCTCACCAGCGGGAGGTCGCACCCATGAGCAGTTCTTC. V usage is TRBV7-3 and J usage is TRBJ2-1; 9 positions agree with TRBD2. Germline trimming cut 4 bases from V and 8 bases from J; bases unmatched to any gene: 12. Germline V gives CDR1 SGHTA, CDR2 FQGTGA. This CDR3 contains 16 residues. Drawing the rest from reference TRBV7-3 and TRBJ2-1, the complete variable domain is GAGVSQTPSNKVTEKGKYVELRCDPISGHTALYWYRQSLGQGPEFLIYFQGTGAADDSGLPNDRFFAVRPEGSVSTLKIQRTERGDSAVYLCASSSPAGGRTHEQFFGPGTRLTVL.

The V call is TRBV5-4, the J call TRBJ1-1; 9 nucleotides line up with TRBD1. This CDR3 region has 14 residues. The germline V gene encodes CDR1 SGHNT and CDR2 YYREEE (reference sequence). V shed 4 bases, J shed 1 base, and the junction held 2 bases outside the gene matches. CDR3 DNA sequence: TGTGCCAGCAGCCCACAGGGGGCGAACACTGAAGCTTTCTTT. It yields the protein CASSPQGANTEAFF.

The chain couples TRBV5-1 to TRBJ1-2, with D perhaps matching TRBD1 (6 bases). The V gene lost 0 bases and the J gene lost 0 bases, with 12 bases spanning the gap. The CDR3 sequence is 16 residues long. The germline V gene has CDR1 SGHRS and CDR2 YFSETQ. The CDR3 DNA reads as TGCGCCAGCAGCTTGGCAGGGGTGAACCCTAACTATGGCTACACCTTC. Translation gives CASSLAGVNPNYGYTF.

This chain links TRBV9 with TRBJ2-7, with 8 nucleotides matching TRBD1. This CDR3 spans 16 amino acids. Germline V CDR1 and CDR2: SGDLS, YYNGEE. The junction had 11 bases not matched to a gene; V was cut back by 4 bases and J by 2 bases. CDR3 sequence (DNA): TGTGCCAGCAGCCCGCGGACAGGGCCCACAACCTACGAGCAGTACTTC. Protein product: CASSPRTGPTTYEQYF.